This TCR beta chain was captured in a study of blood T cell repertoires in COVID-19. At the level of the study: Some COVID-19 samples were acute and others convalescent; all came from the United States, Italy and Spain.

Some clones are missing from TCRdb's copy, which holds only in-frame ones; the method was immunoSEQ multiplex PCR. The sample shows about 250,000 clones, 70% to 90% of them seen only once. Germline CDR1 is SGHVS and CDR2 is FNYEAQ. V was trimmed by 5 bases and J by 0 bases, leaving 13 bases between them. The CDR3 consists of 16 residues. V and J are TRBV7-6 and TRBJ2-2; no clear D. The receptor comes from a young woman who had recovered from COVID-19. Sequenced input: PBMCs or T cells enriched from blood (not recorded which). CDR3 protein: CASSQQAPANTGELFF. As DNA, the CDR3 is TGTGCCAGCAGCCAGCAGGCCCCCGCGAACACCGGGGAGCTGTTTTTT.